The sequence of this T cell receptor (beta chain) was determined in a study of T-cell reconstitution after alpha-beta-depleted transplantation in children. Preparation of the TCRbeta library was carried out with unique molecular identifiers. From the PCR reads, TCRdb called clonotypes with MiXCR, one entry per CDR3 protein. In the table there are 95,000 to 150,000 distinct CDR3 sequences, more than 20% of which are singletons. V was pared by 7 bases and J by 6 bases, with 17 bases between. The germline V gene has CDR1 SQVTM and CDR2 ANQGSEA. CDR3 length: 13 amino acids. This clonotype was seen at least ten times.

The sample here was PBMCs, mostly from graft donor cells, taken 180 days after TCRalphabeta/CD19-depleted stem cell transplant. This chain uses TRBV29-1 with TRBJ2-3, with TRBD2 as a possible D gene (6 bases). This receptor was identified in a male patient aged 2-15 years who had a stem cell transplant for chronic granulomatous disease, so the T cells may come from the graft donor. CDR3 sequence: CSGGTSIVDTQYF. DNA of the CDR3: TGCAGCGGAGGGACTTCCATCGTGGATACGCAGTATTTT.